The table lists the clone carrying this T cell receptor (beta chain) with a count of one. Since a far larger clone is one base different, this is likely a read error. These data come from a study of cytotoxic CD8 clonotypes in ibrutinib-treated CLL. The intended depth for sequencing was 1 in 200,000 to 1 in 1 million T cells. Clones were sequenced by immunoSEQ multiplex PCR, and TCRdb holds only the in-frame ones, with some missing. The sample holds fewer than 75,000 clones, approximately 71% seen once. CDR1 is LGHNA and CDR2 is YNFKEQ in the germline V gene. CDR3 length: 15 residues. V gave up 4 bases and J gave up 3 bases, with 16 bases separating them.

The sample was PBMCs, taken after 12 months of ibrutinib treatment. This clonotype was sampled from a human donor with chronic lymphocytic leukemia. The rearrangement links TRBV4-2 to TRBJ2-7; maybe TRBD1 (5 bases). The CDR3 protein is CASSLRDSLGYEQYF. CDR3 bases: TGTGCCAGCAGCCTGCGTGACAGCCTGGGCTACGAGCAGTACTTC.